The TCR beta chain under discussion was sequenced for a study of PD-1 blockade in classical Hodgkin lymphoma. Profiled with immunoSEQ multiplex PCR; TCRdb holds only in-frame clones, not every one. The sample lists about 97,000 clones; 80% to 90% were seen once. No patient escaped relapse after autologous stem cell transplantation, and brentuximab vedotin exposure varied. The patients, who had relapsed/refractory classical Hodgkin lymphoma, achieved best responses of complete response, partial response or progressive disease. The germline CDR1 and CDR2 sequences are SGHTA and FQGNSA. The CDR3 consists of 16 residues. The V segment lost 5 bases and the J segment 0 bases; nucleotides outside the gene matches: 9.

The TCR comes from a human donor with classical Hodgkin lymphoma. The gene calls are TRBV7-2 and TRBJ1-1, with 7 bases fitting TRBD1. This specimen consisted of peripheral blood mononuclear cells (PBMCs), obtained before the second cycle of nivolumab. The CDR3 coding sequence is TGTGCCAGCAGCGATCTTGGGACAGCGATGAACACTGAAGCTTTCTTT. This codes for CASSDLGTAMNTEAFF.